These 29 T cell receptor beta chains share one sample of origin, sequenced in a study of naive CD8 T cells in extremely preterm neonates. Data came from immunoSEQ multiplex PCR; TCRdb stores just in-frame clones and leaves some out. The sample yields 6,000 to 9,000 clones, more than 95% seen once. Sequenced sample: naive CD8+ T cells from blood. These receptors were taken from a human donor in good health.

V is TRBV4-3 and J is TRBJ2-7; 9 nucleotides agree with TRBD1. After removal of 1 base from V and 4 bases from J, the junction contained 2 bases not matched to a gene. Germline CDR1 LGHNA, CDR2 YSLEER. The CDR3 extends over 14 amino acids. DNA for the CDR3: TGCGCCAGCAGCCAAGCACAGGGGGCTTACGAGCAGTACTTC. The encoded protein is CASSQAQGAYEQYF.

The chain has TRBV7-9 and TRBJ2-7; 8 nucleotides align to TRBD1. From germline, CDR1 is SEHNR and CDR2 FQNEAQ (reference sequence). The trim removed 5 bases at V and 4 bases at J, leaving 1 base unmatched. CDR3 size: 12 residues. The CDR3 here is CASSRTGYEQYF. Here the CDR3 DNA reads TGTGCCAGCAGCCGGACAGGGTACGAGCAGTACTTC.

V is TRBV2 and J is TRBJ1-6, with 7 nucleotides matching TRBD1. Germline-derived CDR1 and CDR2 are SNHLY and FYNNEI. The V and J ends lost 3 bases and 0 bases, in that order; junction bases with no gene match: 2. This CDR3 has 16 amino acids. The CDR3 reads CASSDPGGSYNSPLHF. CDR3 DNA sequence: TGTGCCAGCAGTGACCCAGGGGGCTCCTATAATTCACCCCTCCACTTT.

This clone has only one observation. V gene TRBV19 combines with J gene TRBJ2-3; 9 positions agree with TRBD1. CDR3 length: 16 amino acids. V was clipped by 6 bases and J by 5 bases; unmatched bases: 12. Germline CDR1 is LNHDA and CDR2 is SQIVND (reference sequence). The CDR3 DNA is TGTGCCAGTAGCTTACAGGGGGCGGTCTGGGGAGATACGCAGTATTTT. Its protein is CASSLQGAVWGDTQYF.

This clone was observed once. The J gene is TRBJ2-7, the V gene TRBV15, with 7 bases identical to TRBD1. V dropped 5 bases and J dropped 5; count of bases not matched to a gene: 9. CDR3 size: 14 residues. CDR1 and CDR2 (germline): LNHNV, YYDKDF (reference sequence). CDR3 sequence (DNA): TGTGCCACCAGCCCCCATATGCAGGGGGACGAGCAGTACTTC. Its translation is CATSPHMQGDEQYF.

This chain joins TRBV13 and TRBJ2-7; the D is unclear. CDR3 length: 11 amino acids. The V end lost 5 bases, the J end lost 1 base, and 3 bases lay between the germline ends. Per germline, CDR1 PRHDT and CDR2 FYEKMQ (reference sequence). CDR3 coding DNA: TGTGCCAGCAGCCAGTCCTACGAGCAGTACTTC. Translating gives CASSQSYEQYF.

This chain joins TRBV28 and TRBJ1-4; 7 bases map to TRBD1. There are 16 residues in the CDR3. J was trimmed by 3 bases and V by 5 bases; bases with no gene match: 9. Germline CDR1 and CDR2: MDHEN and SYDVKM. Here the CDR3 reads CASSTLTGTPNEKLFF. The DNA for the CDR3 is TGTGCCAGCAGTACCTTGACAGGGACGCCTAATGAAAAACTGTTTTTT. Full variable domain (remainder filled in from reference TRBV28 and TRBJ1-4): DVKVTQSSRYLVKRTGEKVFLECVQDMDHENMFWYRQDPGLGLRLIYFSYDVKMKEKGDIPEGYSVSREKKERFSLILESASTNQTSMYLCASSTLTGTPNEKLFFGSGTQLSVL.

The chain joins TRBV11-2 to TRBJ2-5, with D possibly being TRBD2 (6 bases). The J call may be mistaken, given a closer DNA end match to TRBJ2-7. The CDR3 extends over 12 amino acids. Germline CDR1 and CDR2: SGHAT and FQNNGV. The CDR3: CASSLGGNEQYF. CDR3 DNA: TGTGCCAGCAGCTTAGGCGGGAACGAGCAGTACTTC.

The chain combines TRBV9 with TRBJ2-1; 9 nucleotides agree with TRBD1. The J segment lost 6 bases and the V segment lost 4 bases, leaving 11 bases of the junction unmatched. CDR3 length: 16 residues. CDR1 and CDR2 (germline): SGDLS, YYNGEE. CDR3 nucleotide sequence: TGTGCCAGCAGCATTAGACGGGACAGGGTGTCCAATGAGCAGTTCTTC. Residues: CASSIRRDRVSNEQFF.

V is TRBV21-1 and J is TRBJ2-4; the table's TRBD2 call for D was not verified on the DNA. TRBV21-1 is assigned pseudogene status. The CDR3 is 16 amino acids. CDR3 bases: TGTGCCAGCAGCAAAGAAGGCAGACTAGCCAAAAACATTCAGTACTTC. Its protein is CASSKEGRLAKNIQYF.

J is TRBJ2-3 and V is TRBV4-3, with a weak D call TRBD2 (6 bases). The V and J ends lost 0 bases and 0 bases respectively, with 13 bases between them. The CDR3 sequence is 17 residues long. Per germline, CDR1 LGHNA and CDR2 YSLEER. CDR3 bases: TGCGCCAGCAGCCAAGATCCCCGGGGGACTAGCACAGATACGCAGTATTTT. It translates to CASSQDPRGTSTDTQYF.

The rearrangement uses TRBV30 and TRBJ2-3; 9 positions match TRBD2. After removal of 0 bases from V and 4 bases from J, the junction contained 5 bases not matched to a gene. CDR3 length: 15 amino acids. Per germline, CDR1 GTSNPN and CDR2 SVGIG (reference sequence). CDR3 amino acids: CAWSVRRGGSDTQYF. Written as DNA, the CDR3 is TGTGCCTGGAGTGTACGGCGGGGGGGATCAGATACGCAGTATTTT.

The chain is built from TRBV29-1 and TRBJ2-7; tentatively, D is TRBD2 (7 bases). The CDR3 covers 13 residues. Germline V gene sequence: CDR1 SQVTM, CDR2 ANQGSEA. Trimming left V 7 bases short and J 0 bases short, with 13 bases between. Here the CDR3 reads CSACGGNSYEQYF. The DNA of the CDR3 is TGCAGCGCGTGCGGGGGCAACTCCTACGAGCAGTACTTC.

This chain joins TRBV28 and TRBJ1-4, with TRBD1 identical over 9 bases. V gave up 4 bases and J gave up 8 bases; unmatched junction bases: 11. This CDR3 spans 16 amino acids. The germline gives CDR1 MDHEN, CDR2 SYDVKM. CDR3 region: CASSSTTDRGREKLFF. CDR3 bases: TGTGCCAGCAGTTCGACGACTGACAGGGGGAGGGAAAAACTGTTTTTT.

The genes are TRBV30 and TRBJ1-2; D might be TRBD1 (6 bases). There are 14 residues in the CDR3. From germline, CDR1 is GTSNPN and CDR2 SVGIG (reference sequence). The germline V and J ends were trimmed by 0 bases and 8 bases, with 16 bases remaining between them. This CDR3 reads CAWSVLWGREGYTF. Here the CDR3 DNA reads TGTGCCTGGAGTGTACTCTGGGGGCGTGAGGGCTACACCTTC.

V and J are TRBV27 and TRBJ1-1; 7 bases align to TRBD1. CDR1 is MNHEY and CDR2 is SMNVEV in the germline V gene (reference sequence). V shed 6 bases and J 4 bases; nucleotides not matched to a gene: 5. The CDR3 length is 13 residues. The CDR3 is CASRVTGRTEAFF. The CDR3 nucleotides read TGTGCCAGCAGAGTGACAGGGCGCACTGAAGCTTTCTTT.

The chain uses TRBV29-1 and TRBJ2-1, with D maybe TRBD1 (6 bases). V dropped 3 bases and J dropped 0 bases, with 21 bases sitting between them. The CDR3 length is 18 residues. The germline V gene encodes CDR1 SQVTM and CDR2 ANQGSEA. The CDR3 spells CSVDSSASGGSSYNEQFF. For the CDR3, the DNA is TGCAGCGTTGATAGCTCAGCTAGTGGGGGCAGCTCCTACAATGAGCAGTTCTTC.

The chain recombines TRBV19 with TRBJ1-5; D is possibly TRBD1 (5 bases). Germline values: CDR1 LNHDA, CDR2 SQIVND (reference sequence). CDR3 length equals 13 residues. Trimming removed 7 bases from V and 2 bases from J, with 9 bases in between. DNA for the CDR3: TGTGCCAGTAACAGCAGGGGCAATCAGCCCCAGCATTTT. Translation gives CASNSRGNQPQHF.

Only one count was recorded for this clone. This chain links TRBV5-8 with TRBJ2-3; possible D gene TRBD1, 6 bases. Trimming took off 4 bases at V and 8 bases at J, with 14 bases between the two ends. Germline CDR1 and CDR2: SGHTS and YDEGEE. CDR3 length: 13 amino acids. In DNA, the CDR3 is TGTGCCAGCAGCGGGGGCACGAGCGGTACGCAGTATTTT. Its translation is CASSGGTSGTQYF.

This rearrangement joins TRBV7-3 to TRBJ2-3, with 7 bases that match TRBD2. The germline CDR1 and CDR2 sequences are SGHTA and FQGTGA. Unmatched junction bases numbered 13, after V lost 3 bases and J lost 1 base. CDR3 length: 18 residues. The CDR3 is CASSFEGWLAVCTDTQYF. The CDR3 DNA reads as TGTGCCAGCAGCTTCGAAGGTTGGCTAGCGGTGTGCACAGATACGCAGTATTTT.

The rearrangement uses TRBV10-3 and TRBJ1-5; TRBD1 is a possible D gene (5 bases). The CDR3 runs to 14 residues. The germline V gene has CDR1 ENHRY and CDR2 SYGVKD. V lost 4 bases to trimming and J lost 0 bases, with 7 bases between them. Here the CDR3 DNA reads TGTGCCATCAGTGTCGACAGTAGCAATCAGCCCCAGCATTTT. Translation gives CAISVDSSNQPQHF.

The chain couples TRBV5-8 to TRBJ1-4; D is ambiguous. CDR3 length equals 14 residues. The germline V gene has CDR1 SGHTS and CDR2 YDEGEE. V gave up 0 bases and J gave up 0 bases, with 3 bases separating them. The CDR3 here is CASSLGATNEKLFF. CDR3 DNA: TGTGCCAGCAGCTTGGGAGCAACTAATGAAAAACTGTTTTTT.

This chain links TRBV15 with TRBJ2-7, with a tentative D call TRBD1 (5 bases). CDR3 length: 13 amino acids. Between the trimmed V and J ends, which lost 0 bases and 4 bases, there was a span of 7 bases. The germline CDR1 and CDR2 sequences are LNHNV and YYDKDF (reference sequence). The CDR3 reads CATSREAGYEQYF. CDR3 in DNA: TGTGCCACCAGCAGAGAGGCAGGGTACGAGCAGTACTTC.

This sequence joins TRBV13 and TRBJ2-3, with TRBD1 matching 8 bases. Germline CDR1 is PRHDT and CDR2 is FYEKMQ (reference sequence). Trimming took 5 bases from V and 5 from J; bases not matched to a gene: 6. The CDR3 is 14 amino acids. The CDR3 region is CASSDRGRGDTQYF. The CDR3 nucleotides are TGTGCCAGCAGCGACAGGGGAAGGGGAGATACGCAGTATTTT. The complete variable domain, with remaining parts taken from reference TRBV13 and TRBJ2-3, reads AAGVIQSPRHLIKEKRETATLKCYPIPRHDTVYWYQQGPGQDPQFLISFYEKMQSDKGSIPDRFSAQQFSDYHSELNMSSLELGDSALYFCASSDRGRGDTQYFGPGTRLTVL.

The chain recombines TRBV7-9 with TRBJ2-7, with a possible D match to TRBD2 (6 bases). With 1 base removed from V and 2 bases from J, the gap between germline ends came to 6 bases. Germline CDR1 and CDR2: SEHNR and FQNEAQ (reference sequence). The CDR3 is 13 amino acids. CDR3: CASSLGGTYEQYF. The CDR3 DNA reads TGTGCCAGCAGCTTAGGCGGGACCTACGAGCAGTACTTC.

Here the CDR3 DNA reads TGTGCCAGCAGCGCCCTTACGGCGGGGGGCGGCACAGATACGCAGTATTTT. It specifies CASSALTAGGGTDTQYF. The V call is TRBV7-8, the J call TRBJ2-3; 8 nucleotides align to TRBD2. Germline V gene data show CDR1 as SGHVS and CDR2 as FQNEAQ. This CDR3 spans 17 amino acids. V trimming: 5 bases; J trimming: 1 base; junction bases outside the gene matches: 11. The full variable domain, its missing parts supplied by reference TRBV7-8 and TRBJ2-3, is GAGVSQSPRYKVAKRGQDVALRCDPISGHVSLFWYQQALGQGPEFLTYFQNEAQLDKSGLPSDRFFAERPEGSVSTLKIQRTQQEDSAVYLCASSALTAGGGTDTQYFGPGTRLTVL.

CDR3 coding DNA: TGTGCCAGCAGTCCAGCGGGAACAAGCACAGATACGCAGTATTTT. Translated, it gives CASSPAGTSTDTQYF. This rearrangement joins TRBV13 to TRBJ2-3; 7 bases agree with TRBD2. The ends lost 6 bases at V and 0 bases at J; junction bases unmatched: 6. The germline V gene has CDR1 PRHDT and CDR2 FYEKMQ (reference sequence). The CDR3 covers 15 residues.

Written as DNA, the CDR3 is TGTGCCTGGAGTGAGGACTCACCCTGGAACCAGCCCCAGCATTTT. Protein product: CAWSEDSPWNQPQHF. The chain joins TRBV30 to TRBJ1-5; D uncertain. CDR1 is GTSNPN and CDR2 is SVGIG in the germline V gene (reference sequence). Trimming took off 1 base at V and 7 bases at J, with 17 bases between the two ends. This CDR3 region has 15 residues.

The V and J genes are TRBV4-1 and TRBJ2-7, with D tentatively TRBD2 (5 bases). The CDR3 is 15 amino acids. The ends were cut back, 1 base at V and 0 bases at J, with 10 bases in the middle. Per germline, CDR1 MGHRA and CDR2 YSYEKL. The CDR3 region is CASSQGTGSSYEQYF. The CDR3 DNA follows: TGCGCCAGCAGCCAAGGGACTGGTAGCTCCTACGAGCAGTACTTC.